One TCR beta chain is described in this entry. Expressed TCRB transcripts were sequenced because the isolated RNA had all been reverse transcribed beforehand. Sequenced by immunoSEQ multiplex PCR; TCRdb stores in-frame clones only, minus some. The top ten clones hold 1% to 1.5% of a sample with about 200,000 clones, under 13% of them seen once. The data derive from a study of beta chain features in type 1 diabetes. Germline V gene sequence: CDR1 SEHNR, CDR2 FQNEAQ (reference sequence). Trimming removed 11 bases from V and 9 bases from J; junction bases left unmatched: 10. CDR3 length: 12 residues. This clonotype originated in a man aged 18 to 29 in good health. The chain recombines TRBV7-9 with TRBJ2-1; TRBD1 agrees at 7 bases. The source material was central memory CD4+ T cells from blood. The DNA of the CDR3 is TGTGCCGTACAGGGGAGCGTGGGTGAGCAGTTCTTC. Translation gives CAVQGSVGEQFF.